This entry concerns a single TCR beta chain. This entry belongs to a study of T cell responses to AZD1222 COVID-19 vaccine. Sequencing used immunoSEQ multiplex PCR; TCRdb keeps in-frame clones, though not all of them. The sample comprises over 90,000 clones, about 90% of which are singletons, and 20% to 25% rests with the top ten. This CDR3 contains 14 residues. Germline V gives CDR1 MRHNA, CDR2 SNTAGT. The ends were cut back, 9 bases at V and 4 bases at J, with 19 bases in the middle. The sample in question was peripheral blood, obtained on day 0 of AZD1222 vaccination. The rearrangement uses TRBV6-4 and TRBJ2-7; the D gene is possibly TRBD2 (5 bases). The sequence came from an adult in good health. This CDR3 is CARTTDVTGYEQYF. The CDR3 coding sequence is TGTGCCAGAACGACGGACGTAACGGGGTACGAGCAGTACTTC.